The 25 T cell receptor beta chains presented below share a single source sample, sequenced in a study of shared clonotypes between healthy human individuals. Measured with immunoSEQ multiplex PCR; TCRdb has only the in-frame clones, and not every one. The sample holds about 2 million clones, around 96% seen once. Naive CD8 cells were CD45RO-negative, positively selected for CCR7, excluding terminally differentiated effector memory CD45RA+ cells. Material for sequencing was naive CD8+ T cells sorted from blood. These receptors originate from a man aged 18 to 29 in good health.

The gene calls are TRBV4-3 and TRBJ1-5; weak D call: TRBD1 (5 bases). The CDR3 runs 15 residues. CDR1 and CDR2 (germline): LGHNA, YSLEER. V lost 4 bases and J lost 6, with 16 bases in between. The CDR3 DNA reads TGCGCCAGCAGCCCCCTATTACAGGATGGTCAGCCCCAGCATTTT. Translating gives CASSPLLQDGQPQHF.

The gene calls are TRBV7-3 and TRBJ2-2; D gene uncertain. Germline V gives CDR1 SGHTA, CDR2 FQGTGA. V shed 2 bases and J shed 0 bases, with 7 bases lying between them. The length of the CDR3 is 15 residues. The CDR3 DNA follows: TGTGCCAGCAGCTTACGTGAGGCGAACACCGGGGAGCTGTTTTTT. Translated, it gives CASSLREANTGELFF.

About this clone itself: This sample also contains other DNA sequences that code for the same CDR3. The V gene is TRBV5-6, the J gene TRBJ2-7; D is unresolved. Germline CDR1 and CDR2: SGHDT and YYEEEE. V lost 1 base and J lost 5, with 4 bases in between. CDR3 length: 11 residues. The CDR3 DNA is TGTGCCAGCAGCTTGAGTAACGAGCAGTACTTC. Translation gives CASSLSNEQYF.

This clone has a single count. The V and J genes are TRBV6-5 and TRBJ2-5, with unresolved D. The J call may be faulty, since TRBJ2-7 better matches the DNA end. The CDR3 covers 13 residues. Germline CDR1 MNHEY, CDR2 SVGAGI. The CDR3 reads CASSYASSYEQYF. The CDR3, as DNA: TGTGCCAGCAGTTATGCCAGCTCCTACGAGCAGTACTTC.

Remarks on this clone: Other nucleotide sequences in the sample specify the same CDR3. The V gene is TRBV5-1, the J gene TRBJ1-1; D is unclear. Between the trimmed V and J ends, which lost 1 base and 0 bases, there was a span of 7 bases. The CDR3 sequence is 14 residues long. Looked up from germline, CDR1 is SGHRS and CDR2 is YFSETQ. CDR3 DNA sequence: TGCGCCAGCAGCTTGTCCGGGTTGAACACTGAAGCTTTCTTT. This sequence encodes CASSLSGLNTEAFF.

This chain uses TRBV6-1 with TRBJ1-1, with D maybe TRBD1 (6 bases). CDR3 length: 15 residues. Germline CDR1 reads MNHNS; CDR2 reads SASEGT. V was clipped by 2 bases and J by 4 bases, with 14 bases between them. DNA for the CDR3: TGTGCCAGCAGTGAACATAGGGGGGTTACCACTGAAGCTTTCTTT. It yields the protein CASSEHRGVTTEAFF.

The chain is built from TRBV30 and TRBJ1-4; TRBD1 might be the D (5 bases). The CDR3 spans 15 residues. Trimming cost V 1 base and J 14 bases, with 23 bases left between them. CDR1 and CDR2 from the germline V gene are GTSNPN and SVGIG (reference sequence). The CDR3 bases are TGTGCCTGGAGTGAAGAATTACAGGCGAGTAATAAGCTGTTTTTT. Amino acid sequence: CAWSEELQASNKLFF.

The gene calls are TRBV7-9 and TRBJ1-3; no definite D call. The V and J ends lost 1 base and 2 bases respectively, with 3 bases between them. CDR1 and CDR2 (germline): SEHNR, FQNEAQ (reference sequence). The length of the CDR3 is 13 residues. The CDR3 spells CASSLVPGNTIYF. For the CDR3, the DNA is TGTGCCAGCAGCTTAGTCCCTGGAAACACCATATATTTT.

The chain employs TRBV10-2 and TRBJ2-2; D may be TRBD1 (5 bases). The germline V gene has CDR1 WSHSY and CDR2 SAAADI. Trimming removed 0 bases from V and 4 bases from J, with 9 bases in between. The CDR3 has 15 amino acids. The CDR3 DNA reads as TGCGCCAGCAGTGAGTCTGGGGCTAGCACCGGGGAGCTGTTTTTT. It encodes CASSESGASTGELFF.

With respect to this clone: Other DNA sequences of this sample code for an identical CDR3. The chain uses TRBV9 and TRBJ1-1; D is perhaps TRBD1 (6 bases). CDR3 size: 14 residues. The ends were cut back, 0 bases at V and 4 bases at J, with 10 bases in the middle. Germline CDR1 and CDR2: SGDLS and YYNGEE. CDR3 protein: CASSVARGGTEAFF. The CDR3 bases are TGTGCCAGCAGCGTAGCCAGGGGCGGCACTGAAGCTTTCTTT.

The V and J genes are TRBV6-5 and TRBJ2-7; TRBD1 matches 7 bases. V shed 8 bases and J 2 bases; nucleotides not matched to a gene: 6. CDR1 is MNHEY, CDR2 SVGAGI, per germline. The CDR3 is 13 amino acids. The CDR3 loop reads CASALGQTYEQYF. CDR3 coding DNA: TGTGCCAGCGCCCTGGGACAGACCTACGAGCAGTACTTC.

This chain connects TRBV5-4 to TRBJ2-7, with TRBD1 matching over 10 bases. Per germline, CDR1 SGHNT and CDR2 YYREEE (reference sequence). The CDR3 consists of 13 residues. Unmatched junction bases numbered 3, after V lost 4 bases and J lost 5 bases. DNA for the CDR3: TGTGCCAGCAGCGGGGGACAGGGGCACGAGCAGTACTTC. It specifies CASSGGQGHEQYF.

This clone was found once. The CDR3 sequence is CASSLDQRGGGINEQFF. The CDR3 DNA follows: TGTGCCAGCAGCTTAGATCAACGTGGGGGAGGGATCAATGAGCAGTTCTTC. The chain is built from TRBV7-6 and TRBJ2-1; TRBD2 matches 7 bases. The CDR3 is 17 residues long. CDR1 and CDR2 (germline): SGHVS, FNYEAQ. Unmatched junction bases numbered 12, after V lost 1 base and J lost 6 bases.

The chain uses TRBV7-2 and TRBJ2-6; D not certain. Germline V gene lookup returns CDR1 SGHTA and CDR2 FQGNSA. This CDR3 contains 19 residues. V lost 1 base to trimming and J lost 0 bases, with 16 bases between them. CDR3 region: CASSLVEWRTRSGANVLTF. In DNA, the CDR3 is TGTGCCAGCAGCTTAGTGGAGTGGCGGACGCGCTCTGGGGCCAACGTCCTGACTTTC.

The chain joins TRBV18 to TRBJ2-3, with TRBD2 matching 7 bases. The junction had 7 bases not matched to a gene; V was cut back by 2 bases and J by 2 bases. Germline V gene lookup returns CDR1 KGHSH and CDR2 LQKENI. The CDR3 loop spans 16 amino acids. The CDR3 coding sequence is TGTGCCAGCTCACCAGTGGCAGCGGGGACCACAGATACGCAGTATTTT. Amino acids: CASSPVAAGTTDTQYF. Together with reference TRBV18 and TRBJ2-3, the CDR3 gives the full variable domain: NAGVMQNPRHLVRRRGQEARLRCSPMKGHSHVYWYRQLPEEGLKFMVYLQKENIIDESGMPKERFSAEFPKEGPSILRIQQVVRGDSAAYFCASSPVAAGTTDTQYFGPGTRLTVL.

The CDR3 DNA sequence: TGTGCCAGCAGCTTGGGGGACACGAGCGCCTACAATGAGCAGTTCTTC. Amino acids: CASSLGDTSAYNEQFF. J is TRBJ2-1 and V is TRBV5-6; D might be TRBD1 (6 bases). Trimming removed 0 bases at V and 2 bases at J, with 12 bases between. Germline CDR1 is SGHDT and CDR2 is YYEEEE. CDR3 length equals 16 residues.

The J gene is TRBJ1-2, the V gene TRBV27; 7 bases are shared with TRBD1. This CDR3 comprises 16 residues. Germline V CDR1 and CDR2: MNHEY, SMNVEV (reference sequence). The V segment lost 10 bases and the J segment 3 bases; nucleotides outside the gene matches: 17. The CDR3 is CATLRGQSTFYYGYTF. The CDR3 region has the DNA TGTGCCACCCTTCGGGGACAGTCTACGTTTTACTATGGCTACACCTTC.

This chain links TRBV5-4 with TRBJ1-1; D not resolved. Germline lookup yields CDR1 SGHNT and CDR2 YYREEE (reference sequence). The CDR3 has 14 residues. V lost 5 bases, J lost 5 bases, and 16 bases lay in between. CDR3 DNA: TGTGCCAGCAGGATGGACCCGGGAGGAACTGAAGCTTTCTTT. It is translated as CASRMDPGGTEAFF.

V usage is TRBV7-9 and J usage is TRBJ1-2; 8 positions match TRBD1. The CDR3 totals 16 residues. CDR1 is SEHNR, CDR2 FQNEAQ, per germline (reference sequence). V gave up 5 bases and J gave up 2 bases; unmatched junction bases: 10. CDR3 sequence: CASSDYQGATNYGYTF. CDR3 DNA sequence: TGTGCCAGCAGCGACTACCAGGGGGCAACCAACTATGGCTACACCTTC.

Worth noting for this clone: Other DNA sequences from this sample encode an identical CDR3 as well. J is TRBJ2-3 and V is TRBV7-3, with TRBD1 identical over 9 bases. The CDR3 sequence is 15 residues long. Germline CDR1 reads SGHTA; CDR2 reads FQGTGA. V shed 4 bases, J shed 3 bases, and the junction held 5 bases outside the gene matches. CDR3 protein: CASSSTGGGTDTQYF. As DNA, the CDR3 is TGTGCCAGCAGCTCTACAGGGGGCGGGACAGATACGCAGTATTTT.

This chain uses TRBV5-1 with TRBJ1-1, with TRBD1 matching 8 bases. CDR1 and CDR2 from the germline V gene are SGHRS and YFSETQ. The CDR3 totals 15 residues. The V gene end was trimmed by 4 bases and the J gene end by 1 base; junction bases not matched to a gene: 6. The CDR3 region is CASSAPGQENTEAFF. The CDR3 DNA sequence: TGCGCCAGCAGCGCACCGGGACAGGAGAACACTGAAGCTTTCTTT.

The genes are TRBV9 and TRBJ1-1; perhaps TRBD1 as D (6 bases). The CDR3 loop spans 16 amino acids. V was trimmed by 3 bases and J by 1 base, leaving 16 bases between them. Germline V gene sequence: CDR1 SGDLS, CDR2 YYNGEE. CDR3 sequence (DNA): TGTGCCAGCAGCGCCCCTGAGGGGGGTTCGAACACTGAAGCTTTCTTT. This gives the protein CASSAPEGGSNTEAFF.

This chain connects TRBV18 to TRBJ1-1; D uncertain. The germline V and J ends were trimmed by 2 bases and 3 bases, with 4 bases remaining between them. The CDR3 has 12 residues. The V gene's germline CDR1 is KGHSH and CDR2 LQKENI. The CDR3, as DNA: TGTGCCAGCTCACCAAGGGACACTGAAGCTTTCTTT. Translating gives CASSPRDTEAFF.

The V gene is TRBV5-1, the J gene TRBJ1-1; tentative D call: TRBD1 (6 bases). Trimming took 2 bases from V and 1 from J, leaving 9 bases between them. The germline CDR1 and CDR2 sequences are SGHRS and YFSETQ. The CDR3 spans 14 residues. CDR3 loop: CASSFRTENTEAFF. The CDR3 nucleotides are TGCGCCAGCAGCTTTAGGACAGAGAACACTGAAGCTTTCTTT.

The rearrangement joins TRBV4-1 to TRBJ2-7; D assignment may be TRBD1 or TRBD2 (5 bases each). The germline V gene has CDR1 MGHRA and CDR2 YSYEKL. The ends were cut back, 5 bases at V and 0 bases at J, with 11 bases in the middle. The CDR3 length is 14 residues. CDR3 region: CASSSRDHSYEQYF. CDR3 in DNA: TGCGCCAGCAGCTCTCGGGACCACTCCTACGAGCAGTACTTC.